This T cell receptor (beta chain) was observed in a study of tumour-infiltrating T cells in Burkitt lymphoma. Turning to the study itself: The Burkitt lymphoma cohort spanned all epidemiological subtypes. Overall and progression-free survival were predicted by productive clonality.

Some clones are missing from TCRdb's copy, which holds only in-frame ones; the method was immunoSEQ multiplex PCR. The table has 43,000 or so clones, around 29% seen once; the top ten hold 2.9%. This CDR3 is built from 11 residues. The V gene lost 4 bases and the J gene lost 6 bases, with 7 bases spanning the gap. CDR1 is WSHSY and CDR2 is SAAADI in the germline V gene. This clone occurred a few times. The source material was tumor tissue. J is TRBJ2-7 and V is TRBV10-2, with a weak D call TRBD2 (6 bases). The clonotype was recovered from a human donor with Burkitt lymphoma. The CDR3 is CASSVGGEQYF. The CDR3 DNA sequence: TGCGCCAGCAGTGTGGGGGGCGAGCAGTACTTC.